Listed here are 16 T cell receptor beta chains from one sample, sequenced in a study of PD-L1 blockade in urothelial cancer. The method was immunoSEQ multiplex PCR; TCRdb's version includes in-frame clones alone and lacks a portion of them. Of around 100,000 clones in the sample, approximately 86% were seen once. This specimen was PBMCs, taken around atezolizumab (anti-PD-L1) treatment. The receptors stem from a man aged 50-59 years with urothelial cancer.

The chain is built from TRBV6-5 and TRBJ1-5, with no clear D. The V and J ends lost 5 bases and 5 bases respectively, with 13 bases between them. CDR1 is MNHEY and CDR2 is SVGAGI in the germline V gene. There are 14 residues in the CDR3. The CDR3 coding sequence is TGTGCCAGCAGTCGTCAAAATGGAGATCAGCCCCAGCATTTT. Amino acid sequence: CASSRQNGDQPQHF.

The V call is TRBV6-4, the J call TRBJ2-3; possible D gene TRBD2, 5 bases. The CDR3 covers 13 residues. Germline values: CDR1 MRHNA, CDR2 SNTAGT. Trimming pared 4 bases from V and 1 base from J, leaving 6 bases between. This chain's CDR3 is CASSVGGTDTQYF. CDR3 DNA sequence: TGTGCCAGCAGTGTCGGGGGCACAGATACGCAGTATTTT.

The CDR3 loop is CASRGRDPHLDEQYF. The CDR3 DNA reads TGTGCCAGCAGGGGGAGGGATCCTCACCTTGACGAGCAGTACTTC. The chain carries TRBV6-1 and TRBJ2-7; 7 nucleotides line up with TRBD2. In germline, CDR1 is MNHNS, CDR2 SASEGT. Unmatched junction bases numbered 13, after V lost 6 bases and J lost 5 bases. The CDR3 loop spans 15 amino acids.

This clone has just a few counts. The rearrangement joins TRBV25-1 to TRBJ1-2; possibly TRBD1 for D (6 bases). The CDR3 length is 12 residues. Germline values: CDR1 MGHDK, CDR2 SYGVNS. Between the trimmed V and J ends, which lost 8 bases and 4 bases, there was a span of 11 bases. The CDR3 bases are TGTGCCAGCGCCACAGGGAGCTATGGCTACACCTTC. It translates to CASATGSYGYTF.

V gene TRBV5-1 combines with J gene TRBJ2-7, with 9 bases aligning to TRBD1. V was pared by 5 bases and J by 5 bases, with 8 bases of the junction left unmatched. This CDR3 is 14 amino acids long. Germline lookup yields CDR1 SGHRS and CDR2 YFSETQ. CDR3 region: CASRGLRDRDEQYF. Here the CDR3 DNA reads TGCGCCAGCAGGGGCCTCCGGGACAGGGACGAGCAGTACTTC.

This clone was seen a single time. The chain recombines TRBV11-1 with TRBJ1-1; D is uncertain. This CDR3 spans 12 amino acids. The ends were cut back, 6 bases at V and 10 bases at J, with 15 bases in the middle. The germline CDR1 and CDR2 sequences are SGHAT and FQDESV (reference sequence). CDR3 sequence reads: CASRQTTSGAFF. The CDR3 DNA follows: TGTGCCAGCAGACAAACGACTTCCGGAGCTTTCTTT. Looking up the rest from reference TRBV11-1 and TRBJ1-1 gives the full variable domain: EAEVAQSPRYKITEKSQAVAFWCDPISGHATLYWYRQILGQGPELLVQFQDESVVDDSQLPKDRFSAERLKGVDSTLKIQPAELGDSAMYLCASRQTTSGAFFGQGTRLTVV.

J is TRBJ2-1 and V is TRBV28, with 12 bases matching TRBD2. Germline V gene data show CDR1 as MDHEN and CDR2 as SYDVKM. V shed 2 bases and J 3 bases; nucleotides not matched to a gene: 8. The CDR3 runs 18 residues. CDR3 sequence (DNA): TGTGCCAGCAGTTTACTAGCGGGAGGGAAACGATTCTACAATGAGCAGTTCTTC. It is translated as CASSLLAGGKRFYNEQFF. The variable domain in full, completed from reference TRBV28 and TRBJ2-1, reads DVKVTQSSRYLVKRTGEKVFLECVQDMDHENMFWYRQDPGLGLRLIYFSYDVKMKEKGDIPEGYSVSREKKERFSLILESASTNQTSMYLCASSLLAGGKRFYNEQFFGPGTRLTVL.

V and J are TRBV11-2 and TRBJ2-2, with 7 bases matching TRBD1. Losses at the gene ends were 2 bases for V and 6 bases for J; bases not matched to a gene: 9. Germline CDR1 and CDR2: SGHAT and FQNNGV. CDR3 length: 16 amino acids. The CDR3 spells CASSLQTGASAGELFF. The CDR3 DNA follows: TGTGCCAGCAGCTTACAAACAGGGGCAAGCGCCGGGGAGCTGTTTTTT.

In its sample, this clone was seen once. This chain connects TRBV29-1 to TRBJ2-5; TRBD2 matches 8 bases. This CDR3 region has 13 residues. Germline CDR1 is SQVTM and CDR2 is ANQGSEA. V lost 4 bases, J lost 9 bases, and 10 bases stayed unmatched. The CDR3 is CSVGTSQFEAQYF. In nucleotides, the CDR3 is TGCAGCGTTGGGACTAGCCAATTCGAGGCCCAGTACTTC.

J is TRBJ2-1 and V is TRBV7-9, with D maybe TRBD1 (5 bases). Germline values: CDR1 SEHNR, CDR2 FQNEAQ (reference sequence). V lost 3 bases to trimming and J lost 5 bases, with 17 bases between them. The CDR3 extends over 16 amino acids. Here the CDR3 reads CASSFTFRAGHNEQFF. The CDR3 nucleotides read TGTGCCAGCAGCTTCACTTTCCGCGCAGGGCACAATGAGCAGTTCTTC.

This sequence joins TRBV4-1 and TRBJ2-7; 7 positions match TRBD2. The CDR3 spans 14 residues. J lost 0 bases, V lost 5 bases, and 4 bases had no gene match. Germline CDR1 MGHRA, CDR2 YSYEKL. CDR3 in DNA: TGCGCCAGCAGCAAGCTAGCGGCCTCCTACGAGCAGTACTTC. Protein product: CASSKLAASYEQYF.

This chain uses TRBV7-2 with TRBJ2-1; 12 bases align to TRBD2. V was pared by 5 bases and J by 0 bases, with 2 bases of the junction left unmatched. The CDR3 runs to 16 residues. Germline V gene lookup returns CDR1 SGHTA and CDR2 FQGNSA. The CDR3 spells CASSMTSGSSYNEQFF. The CDR3 DNA reads as TGTGCCAGCAGCATGACTAGCGGGAGCTCCTACAATGAGCAGTTCTTC. Complete variable domain (other parts from reference TRBV7-2 and TRBJ2-1): GAGVSQSPSNKVTEKGKDVELRCDPISGHTALYWYRQSLGQGLEFLIYFQGNSAPDKSGLPSDRFSAERTGGSVSTLTIQRTQQEDSAVYLCASSMTSGSSYNEQFFGPGTRLTVL.

This clone was found once. The chain is built from TRBV4-1 and TRBJ1-5; 7 nucleotides match TRBD1. V lost 1 base, J lost 5 bases, and 2 bases stayed unmatched. The CDR3 contains 14 residues. Germline-derived CDR1 and CDR2 are MGHRA and YSYEKL. CDR3: CASSQGQGYQPQHF. CDR3 nucleotide sequence: TGCGCCAGCAGCCAAGGACAGGGCTATCAGCCCCAGCATTTT.

CDR3 sequence reads: CASTLGLQETQYF. Written as DNA, the CDR3 is TGTGCCAGCACCTTGGGACTTCAAGAGACCCAGTACTTC. The chain couples TRBV2 to TRBJ2-5; possibly TRBD2 for D (6 bases). This CDR3 is 13 amino acids long. Trimming removed 7 bases from V and 2 bases from J, with 11 bases in between. Per germline, CDR1 SNHLY and CDR2 FYNNEI.

V is TRBV5-1 and J is TRBJ2-7, with TRBD2 matching over 12 bases. This CDR3 comprises 15 residues. The V segment lost 4 bases and the J segment 5 bases; nucleotides outside the gene matches: 7. The V gene's germline CDR1 is SGHRS and CDR2 YFSETQ. The CDR3 reads CASSPRLAGVDEQYF. DNA of the CDR3: TGCGCCAGCAGCCCTAGACTAGCGGGAGTAGACGAGCAGTACTTC.

The rearrangement uses TRBV5-1 and TRBJ1-1; possibly TRBD1 for D (5 bases). This CDR3 spans 13 amino acids. With 5 bases removed from V and 1 base from J, the gap between germline ends came to 9 bases. Germline lookup yields CDR1 SGHRS and CDR2 YFSETQ. CDR3 sequence: CASRRGENTEAFF. CDR3 nucleotides: TGCGCCAGCAGACGGGGGGAGAACACTGAAGCTTTCTTT.